These T cell receptor beta chains were read from a single sample in a study of spatial heterogeneity in lung cancer. From the 5' RACE reads, TCRdb called clonotypes with MiXCR, one entry per CDR3 protein. This table has under 50,000 distinct CDR3 sequences, about 5.2% appearing once. Specimen: PBMCs, collected at surgery. These TCRs come from a female donor with early-stage non-small cell lung cancer. CDR3s include the opening cysteine and the closing phenylalanine or tryptophan. A D gene is named only where the DNA matches it firmly. Size tells how often a clone was seen (once, few, many) or the class of an expanded clone, and some rows leave it out.

D gene	V gene	clone size	J gene	CDR3 protein	CDR3 DNA
.	TRBV11-2	many	TRBJ2-5	CASSQETQYF	TGTGCCAGCAGCCAAGAGACCCAGTACTTC
.	TRBV9	many	TRBJ1-2	CASSVESAGLRGYTF	TGTGCCAGCAGCGTAGAAAGTGCAGGGTTGCGTGGCTACACCTTC
TRBD1	TRBV27	few	TRBJ1-6	CASSLLPQTGIGYSPLHF	TGTGCCAGCAGTTTACTCCCTCAGACAGGGATAGGTTATTCACCCCTCCACTTT
.	TRBV18	many	TRBJ1-5	CASSPLGWPQHF	TGTGCCAGCTCACCACTAGGTTGGCCCCAGCATTTT
TRBD1	TRBV5-1	many	TRBJ2-3	CASSPRQGGPTDTQYF	TGCGCCAGCAGTCCCCGACAGGGGGGACCCACAGATACGCAGTATTTT
.	TRBV3-1	few	TRBJ1-1	CASSQEGRNTEAFF	TGTGCCAGCAGCCAAGAGGGGCGGAACACTGAAGCTTTCTTT
.	TRBV20-1	few	TRBJ1-2	CSQKDGYTF	TGCAGTCAAAAGGATGGCTACACCTTC
TRBD1	TRBV18	many	TRBJ2-7	CASSRRDRGLEEQYF	TGTGCCAGCTCACGCCGGGACAGGGGTCTGGAAGAGCAGTACTTC
.	TRBV12-3/TRBV12-4	many	TRBJ2-3	CASSFYTGGWTDTQYF	TGTGCCAGCAGTTTCTACACGGGGGGCTGGACAGATACGCAGTATTTT
TRBD1	TRBV6-6	many	TRBJ1-5	CASKLPGQGNQPQHF	TGTGCCAGCAAATTACCGGGACAGGGCAATCAGCCCCAGCATTTT
.	TRBV4-1	many	TRBJ1-2	CASSQLGSWGYTF	TGCGCCAGCAGCCAATTAGGATCTTGGGGCTACACCTTC
.	TRBV13	few	TRBJ1-6	CASSPSGTDYNSPLHF	TGTGCCAGCAGCCCATCCGGGACGGACTATAATTCACCCCTCCACTTT
TRBD1	TRBV20-1	few	TRBJ1-1	CSTRTGTKRITEAFF	TGCAGTACCAGGACAGGGACGAAACGGATCACTGAAGCTTTCTTT
.	TRBV9	many	TRBJ2-5	CASSVGLGQETQYF	TGTGCCAGCAGCGTAGGTCTCGGGCAAGAGACCCAGTACTTC
.	TRBV5-1	.	TRBJ2-7	CASSLGIVKAPYEQYF	TGCGCCAGCAGCTTGGGGATCGTGAAGGCCCCCTACGAGCAGTACTTC
.	TRBV7-3	few	TRBJ1-2	CASSADSYGYTF	TGTGCCAGCAGCGCCGACTCCTATGGCTACACCTTC
.	TRBV6-5	.	TRBJ1-1	CASRFPGENTEAFF	TGTGCCAGCAGGTTCCCAGGCGAGAATACTGAAGCTTTCTTT
.	TRBV7-9	few	TRBJ1-3	CASSGNNGNTIYF	TGTGCCAGCAGCGGGAACAATGGAAACACCATATATTTT
.	TRBV4-2	many	TRBJ1-2	CASSQDPTTSGYGYTF	TGTGCCAGCAGCCAAGATCCCACGACTAGTGGCTATGGCTACACCTTC
TRBD1	TRBV4-2	medium-sized	TRBJ1-1	CAAAADRVTEAFF	TGTGCCGCCGCCGCGGACAGGGTCACTGAAGCTTTCTTT
TRBD1	TRBV29-1	few	TRBJ1-4	CSVLPGGTAGEKLFF	TGCAGCGTCCTCCCAGGGGGAACGGCCGGAGAAAAACTGTTTTTT
.	TRBV5-6	many	TRBJ2-4	CASSLGPDKNIQYF	TGTGCCAGCAGCTTGGGACCGGACAAAAACATTCAGTACTTC
.	TRBV30	few	TRBJ1-5	CAWRSGEQGGNQPQHF	TGTGCCTGGAGATCCGGGGAACAGGGCGGCAATCAGCCCCAGCATTTT
.	TRBV7-2	few	TRBJ2-7	CASSSTGFWEQYF	TGTGCCAGCAGCTCTACGGGGTTCTGGGAGCAGTACTTC
.	TRBV5-1	many	TRBJ1-6	CASSLGRAVNSPLHF	TGCGCCAGCAGCTTGGGCAGGGCCGTTAATTCACCCCTCCACTTT
.	TRBV14	few	TRBJ2-2	CASSQNRELFF	TGTGCCAGCAGCCAGAACCGGGAGCTGTTTTTT